The 20 T cell receptor beta chains presented below share a single source sample, sequenced in a study of blood T cell repertoires in COVID-19 (dated by TCRdb to the early 2020s). The library was prepared using the immunoSEQ multiplex PCR assay. The source is immuneACCESS, and TCRdb retained only in-frame sequences with V and J called. Part of the clones is not carried over; for the studies checked, unresolved V genes explain less than half of this, and the remainder is unexplained. The sample records roughly 360,000 clones, about four fifths of which are singletons. The ten top clones hold about 5.4% of the sample. The material sequenced was PBMCs or T cells enriched from blood (not recorded which). These receptors originate from a woman between 45 and 65 years old who had recovered from COVID-19.

The chain employs TRBV11-3 and TRBJ2-1; weak D call: TRBD2 (6 bases). The CDR3 is 16 amino acids. The V and J ends lost 1 base and 1 base respectively, with 11 bases between them. The germline gives CDR1 SGHNT, CDR2 YENEEA. CDR3 sequence reads: CASSLVGGMSYNEQFF. CDR3 coding DNA: TGTGCCAGCAGCTTAGTGGGGGGAATGTCCTACAATGAGCAGTTCTTC.

This clone has a handful of counts. The chain has TRBV3-1 (or the pseudogene TRBV3-2) and TRBJ1-3; 9 bases fit TRBD1. V was pared by 4 bases and J by 3 bases, with 10 bases of the junction left unmatched. The length of the CDR3 is 17 residues. The germline V gene has CDR1 LGHDT and CDR2 YNNKEL (reference sequence). The CDR3 region has the DNA TGTGCCAGCAGCCCTAGAGGGACAGGGAGGGATGGAAACACCATATATTTT. It is translated as CASSPRGTGRDGNTIYF.

The chain employs TRBV30 and TRBJ1-4; D not certain. This CDR3 has 12 residues. V dropped 2 bases and J dropped 8 bases, with 9 bases sitting between them. Germline V gene sequence: CDR1 GTSNPN, CDR2 SVGIG (reference sequence). CDR3 nucleotides: TGTGCCTGGAGTCAGACTTCGGAAAAACTGTTTTTT. Protein product: CAWSQTSEKLFF.

This clone turned up a few times. The chain recombines TRBV6-5 with TRBJ1-6, with 7 bases lining up with TRBD1. The CDR3 consists of 13 residues. V trimming: 7 bases; J trimming: 5 bases; junction bases outside the gene matches: 2. CDR1 and CDR2 from the germline V gene are MNHEY and SVGAGI. DNA for the CDR3: TGTGCCAGCATTACAGGGGATAATTCACCCCTCCACTTT. Translated: CASITGDNSPLHF.

Remarks on this clone: This specimen includes other DNA sequences encoding the same CDR3. V is TRBV7-2 and J is TRBJ1-2; no definite D call. This CDR3 comprises 14 residues. Per germline, CDR1 SGHTA and CDR2 FQGNSA. Trimming took 2 bases from V and 1 from J, leaving 8 bases between them. CDR3 protein: CASSLSAGNYGYTF. For the CDR3, the DNA is TGTGCCAGCAGCTTATCCGCGGGTAACTATGGCTACACCTTC. Variable domain in full (rest from reference TRBV7-2 and TRBJ1-2): GAGVSQSPSNKVTEKGKDVELRCDPISGHTALYWYRQSLGQGLEFLIYFQGNSAPDKSGLPSDRFSAERTGGSVSTLTIQRTQQEDSAVYLCASSLSAGNYGYTFGSGTRLTVV.

This clone showed up just once. The chain combines TRBV25-1 with TRBJ2-1, with 7 nucleotides matching TRBD2. Trimming took 3 bases from V and 4 from J; bases not matched to a gene: 15. The CDR3 has 18 residues. Germline assignment: CDR1 MGHDK and CDR2 SYGVNS. CDR3 DNA: TGTGCCAGCAGTGACCCCGGGATCGGATCCGGGAGGTACAATGAGCAGTTCTTC. This sequence encodes CASSDPGIGSGRYNEQFF.

The rearrangement joins TRBV6-1 to TRBJ1-5, with TRBD1 as a possible D gene (5 bases). The germline V gene has CDR1 MNHNS and CDR2 SASEGT. V was pared by 2 bases and J by 6 bases, with 8 bases between. This CDR3 comprises 13 residues. In nucleotides, the CDR3 is TGTGCCAGCAGTGAATGGGGGGGTCAGCCCCAGCATTTT. This codes for CASSEWGGQPQHF.

The chain joins TRBV27 to TRBJ2-1, with 11 bases fitting TRBD2. V shed 2 bases and J 1 base; nucleotides not matched to a gene: 7. Germline CDR1 reads MNHEY; CDR2 reads SMNVEV (reference sequence). The CDR3 sequence is 18 residues long. CDR3 residues: CASSLRPSGRRSYNEQFF. The DNA of the CDR3 is TGTGCCAGCAGTTTACGGCCTAGCGGGAGGAGGTCCTACAATGAGCAGTTCTTC.

This rearrangement joins TRBV27 to TRBJ1-1, with 8 bases aligning to TRBD1. CDR1 and CDR2 from the germline V gene are MNHEY and SMNVEV (reference sequence). Unmatched junction bases numbered 5, after V lost 3 bases and J lost 5 bases. The CDR3 is 14 amino acids. This CDR3 is CASSFTGGSTEAFF. DNA of the CDR3: TGTGCCAGCAGTTTTACAGGGGGATCAACTGAAGCTTTCTTT.

Comments on this clone: Other DNA sequences in the same sample also yield this CDR3. V and J are TRBV3-1 (or the pseudogene TRBV3-2) and TRBJ1-1; D is perhaps TRBD1 (5 bases). V lost 3 bases and J lost 1, with 9 bases in between. The CDR3 is made up of 14 amino acids. The germline V gene encodes CDR1 LGHDT and CDR2 YNNKEL (reference sequence). The CDR3 DNA reads as TGTGCCAGCAGCCATCCGCAGGGGAACACTGAAGCTTTCTTT. This gives the protein CASSHPQGNTEAFF.

V and J are TRBV6-5 and TRBJ2-2; a weak D match, TRBD2 (6 bases). This CDR3 is 14 amino acids long. CDR1 and CDR2 from the germline V gene are MNHEY and SVGAGI. V lost 4 bases to trimming and J lost 2 bases, with 8 bases between them. CDR3 protein: CASSWRENTGELFF. CDR3 coding DNA: TGTGCCAGCAGTTGGAGGGAAAACACCGGGGAGCTGTTTTTT.

This clone showed up just a few times. The V gene is TRBV7-9, the J gene TRBJ1-3; D unclear. CDR1 is SEHNR, CDR2 FQNEAQ, per germline (reference sequence). The CDR3 runs 17 residues. Trimming left V 3 bases short and J 0 bases short, with 15 bases between. The DNA of the CDR3 is TGTGCCAGCAGCTTCCTCCCCACGAGCCCCTCTGGAAACACCATATATTTT. Its protein product is CASSFLPTSPSGNTIYF.

The chain has TRBV30 and TRBJ1-1; no definite D call. The germline V gene has CDR1 GTSNPN and CDR2 SVGIG (reference sequence). The CDR3 spans 12 residues. Between the trimmed V and J ends, which lost 2 bases and 8 bases, there was a span of 12 bases. This CDR3 reads CAWSMPGGEAFF. The CDR3 DNA follows: TGTGCCTGGAGTATGCCCGGCGGAGAAGCTTTCTTT.

V and J are TRBV10-3 and TRBJ2-3, with 9 bases that match TRBD1. With 11 bases clipped from V and 6 bases from J, the junction kept 12 bases outside the gene matches. Germline V gives CDR1 ENHRY, CDR2 SYGVKD. The CDR3 loop spans 14 amino acids. In nucleotides, the CDR3 is TGTGCCTCGGCGCCGGGACAGGGTAGCGATACGCAGTATTTT. Its protein is CASAPGQGSDTQYF.

This clone was seen once. This chain uses TRBV27 with TRBJ1-1; perhaps TRBD1 as D (6 bases). The CDR3 contains 11 residues. In germline, CDR1 is MNHEY, CDR2 SMNVEV (reference sequence). The ends were cut back, 6 bases at V and 11 bases at J, with 13 bases in the middle. The CDR3 DNA is TGTGCCAGCAGGGCGCCAGGGGCGGCTTTCTTT. Translating gives CASRAPGAAFF.

This clone showed up just once. This chain links TRBV3-1 (or the pseudogene TRBV3-2) with TRBJ1-1; D is uncertain. The V and J ends lost 0 bases and 1 base respectively, with 6 bases between them. The CDR3 runs 14 residues. Germline V gene data show CDR1 as LGHDT and CDR2 as YNNKEL (reference sequence). In nucleotides, the CDR3 is TGTGCCAGCAGCCAAGATGTGCGGAACACTGAAGCTTTCTTT. This sequence encodes CASSQDVRNTEAFF.

This chain links TRBV19 with TRBJ2-1; 8 bases align to TRBD1. J gave up 5 bases and V 6 bases, and 3 bases lay outside the gene matches. Germline CDR1 is LNHDA and CDR2 is SQIVND (reference sequence). The CDR3 loop spans 13 amino acids. This chain's CDR3 is CASRTGAHNEQFF. In nucleotides, the CDR3 is TGTGCCAGTAGGACAGGGGCTCACAATGAGCAGTTCTTC.

This clone was recorded once. In DNA form, the CDR3 reads TGTGCCAGTAGTGAGGACAGGGGAAGCTCCTATAATTCACCCCTCCACTTT. Its protein product is CASSEDRGSSYNSPLHF. V gene TRBV19 combines with J gene TRBJ1-6; TRBD1 agrees at 9 bases. This CDR3 has 17 residues. Trimming removed 5 bases from V and 0 bases from J; junction bases left unmatched: 5. CDR1 and CDR2 from the germline V gene are LNHDA and SQIVND (reference sequence).

The rearrangement uses TRBV7-9 and TRBJ1-1; 9 bases agree with TRBD1. Germline V gene lookup returns CDR1 SEHNR and CDR2 FQNEAQ (reference sequence). The CDR3 runs 17 residues. Germline trimming cut 9 bases from V and 1 base from J; bases unmatched to any gene: 15. The CDR3 nucleotides read TGTGCCAGATGCCGGGACAGGGAGCCCGTGGCGAACACTGAAGCTTTCTTT. This translates into CARCRDREPVANTEAFF.

The J gene is TRBJ1-1, the V gene TRBV4-3, with D perhaps matching TRBD1 (5 bases). Looked up from germline, CDR1 is LGHNA and CDR2 is YSLEER. This CDR3 has 16 amino acids. V lost 1 base and J 0 bases, leaving 12 bases between the germline ends. CDR3 nucleotide sequence: TGCGCCAGCAGCCAAGTCGTCCAGGGTTTGAACACTGAAGCTTTCTTT. Protein product: CASSQVVQGLNTEAFF.